Listed here is a single T cell receptor beta chain. The data derive from a study of T cell repertoires in cytomegalovirus infection. Germline values: CDR1 SGHDT, CDR2 YYEEEE. The CDR3 consists of 14 residues. Trimming stripped 3 bases from V and 4 bases from J, with 13 bases between. TCRdb independently ran MiXCR on the reads; one entry per CDR3 protein. The sample lists fewer than 550,000 distinct CDR3 sequences; around 27% were seen once. V and J are TRBV5-6 and TRBJ1-1, with D tentatively TRBD1 (5 bases). The material sequenced was PBMCs. The receptor's source is a human donor in good health (CMV status not recorded). Some clones in this sample may be carry-over from other donors' samples. CDR3 amino acids: CASSSGARGTEAFF. The CDR3 nucleotides are TGTGCCAGCAGCTCCGGGGCCCGGGGCACTGAAGCTTTCTTT.